These T cell receptor gamma chains were read from a single sample in a study of Vδ1+ human thymocytes. TCRdb reanalysed the multiplex PCR reads with CATT. The sample has about 36,000 gamma-chain clones, around 20% seen once; the top ten hold about 2%. Sample: Vdelta1+ gamma-delta thymocytes from the thymus. These receptors all stem from a girl less than two years old who had congenital heart surgery. Both conserved end residues are part of each CDR3. Size tells how often a clone was seen (once, few, many) or the class of an expanded clone, and some rows leave it out.

clone size,V gene,J gene,CDR3 protein,CDR3 DNA
few,TRGV3,TRGJ1/TRGJ2,CATWDSHPIYYKKLF,TGTGCCACCTGGGACAGCCATCCTATTTATTATAAGAAACTCTTT
.,TRGV3,TRGJ1/TRGJ2,CATWLMDYKKLF,TGTGCCACCTGGTTAATGGATTATAAGAAACTCTTT
.,TRGV9,TRGJ1/TRGJ2,CALWEVCKKLF,TGTGCCTTGTGGGAGGTGTGCAAGAAACTCTTT
once,TRGV3,TRGJ1/TRGJ2,CATWAYSTGKLF,TGTGCCACCTGGGCATACTCGACGGGTAAACTCTTT
few,TRGV3,TRGJ1/TRGJ2,CATWDGREYKKLF,TGTGCCACCTGGGACGGGCGAGAATATAAGAAACTCTTT
.,TRGV9,TRGJ1/TRGJ2,CALWDYRRGYKKLF,TGTGCCTTGTGGGACTATCGGAGGGGTTATAAGAAACTCTTT
.,TRGV2,TRGJ1/TRGJ2,CATWDGIDYYKKLF,TGTGCCACCTGGGACGGCATAGATTATTATAAGAAACTCTTT
.,TRGV2,TRGJ1/TRGJ2,CATWDYNYYKKLF,TGTGCCACCTGGGACTATAATTATTATAAGAAACTCTTT
.,TRGV5,TRGJ1/TRGJ2,CATWDRFVYYKKLF,TGTGCCACCTGGGACAGGTTCGTTTATTATAAGAAACTCTTT
few,TRGV8,TRGJ1/TRGJ2,CATWDIPNYKKLF,TGTGCCACCTGGGATATACCGAATTATAAGAAACTCTTT
.,TRGV4,TRGJ1/TRGJ2,CATWDGLLWEYKKLF,TGTGCCACCTGGGATGGGCTCCTTTGGGAATATAAGAAACTCTTT
.,TRGV4,TRGJP,CATWDGRKIEELGKKIKVF,TGTGCCACCTGGGATGGGCGAAAGATAGAGGAGTTGGGCAAAAAAATCAAGGTATTT
.,TRGV9,TRGJ1/TRGJ2,CALWEVREVIRKLF,TGCGCCTTGTGGGAGGTGAGGGAAGTGATCAGGAAACTCTTT
few,TRGV3,TRGJP2,CATWDPGGSDWIKTF,TGTGCCACCTGGGACCCAGGGGGTAGTGATTGGATCAAGACGTTT
.,TRGV8,TRGJ1/TRGJ2,CATWDDDYIPLF,TGTGCCACCTGGGATGACGATTACATTCCACTCTTT
.,TRGV2,TRGJP2,CATWAEYSSDWIKTF,TGTGCCACCTGGGCAGAATATAGTAGTGATTGGATCAAGACGTTT
medium-sized,TRGV9,TRGJ1/TRGJ2,CALWEVNYKKLF,TGTGCCTTGTGGGAGGTAAATTATAAGAAACTCTTT
.,TRGV9,TRGJ1/TRGJ2,CALWEDVYYKKLF,TGTGCCTTGTGGGAGGACGTTTATTATAAGAAACTCTTT
.,TRGV3,TRGJP2,CATWDRPPSSDWIKTF,TGTGCCACCTGGGACAGGCCGCCTAGTAGTGATTGGATCAAGACGTTT
few,TRGV9,TRGJ1/TRGJ2,CALWEVHVNYKKLF,TGTGCCTTGTGGGAGGTGCACGTCAATTATAAGAAACTCTTT
few,TRGV4,TRGJ1/TRGJ2,CATWGGPLYYKKLF,TGTGCCACCTGGGGCGGGCCCCTTTATTATAAGAAACTCTTT
.,TRGV2,TRGJP2,CATWIPYSSDWIKTF,TGTGCCACCTGGATTCCTTATAGTAGTGATTGGATCAAGACGTTT
.,TRGV2,TRGJP2,CATWDAPGSDWIKTF,TGTGCCACCTGGGACGCTCCCGGTAGTGATTGGATCAAGACGTTT
.,TRGV9,TRGJ1/TRGJ2,CALWEASKKLF,TGTGCCTTGTGGGAGGCTAGTAAGAAACTCTTT
.,TRGV9,TRGJ1/TRGJ2,CALFWSYKKLF,TGTGCCTTGTTTTGGAGTTATAAGAAACTCTTT
.,TRGV4,TRGJ1/TRGJ2,CATWDHLAALF,TGTGCCACCTGGGATCACTTAGCGGCACTCTTT
.,TRGV4,TRGJ1/TRGJ2,CATWDGGYKKLF,TGTGCCACCTGGGATGGTGGTTATAAGAAACTCTTT
few,TRGV3,TRGJ1/TRGJ2,CATWDGPPGYKKLF,TGTGCCACCTGGGATGGGCCACCCGGTTATAAGAAACTCTTT
.,TRGV4,TRGJ1/TRGJ2,CATWGPYYYKKLF,TGTGCCACCTGGGGCCCGTATTATTATAAGAAACTCTTT
.,TRGV9,TRGJ1/TRGJ2,CALWRNYKKLF,TGTGCCTTGTGGAGGAATTATAAGAAACTCTTT
few,TRGV9,TRGJ1/TRGJ2,CALWEAEIYYKKLF,TGTGCCTTGTGGGAGGCAGAAATTTATTATAAGAAACTCTTT
.,TRGV4,TRGJ1/TRGJ2,CATWVGNKKLF,TGTGCCACCTGGGTAGGGAATAAGAAACTCTTT
many,TRGV9,TRGJ1/TRGJ2,CALWEPNYYKKLF,TGTGCCTTGTGGGAGCCCAATTATTATAAGAAACTCTTT
.,TRGV3,TRGJ1/TRGJ2,CATWDRPVSYKKLF,TGTGCCACCTGGGACAGGCCGGTATCATATAAGAAACTCTTT
.,TRGV4,TRGJ1/TRGJ2,CATWDGPVNYYKKLF,TGTGCCACCTGGGATGGGCCCGTCAATTATTATAAGAAACTCTTT
.,TRGV9,TRGJ1/TRGJ2,CALWEVTPTGDYKKLF,TGTGCCTTGTGGGAGGTGACCCCCACCGGCGATTATAAGAAACTCTTT
few,TRGV9,TRGJ1/TRGJ2,CALWRLAEKLF,TGTGCCTTGTGGAGGTTGGCGGAGAAACTCTTT
few,TRGV5,TRGJ1/TRGJ2,CATWDRPNYKKLF,TGTGCCACCTGGGACAGACCCAATTATAAGAAACTCTTT
once,TRGV9,TRGJP1,CALWDGTTGWFKIF,TGTGCCTTGTGGGATGGCACCACTGGTTGGTTCAAGATATTT
few,TRGV3,TRGJ1/TRGJ2,CATWDRPFYKKLF,TGTGCCACCTGGGACAGGCCTTTCTATAAGAAACTCTTT
.,TRGV9,TRGJ1/TRGJ2,CALWDLEIKKLF,TGTGCCTTGTGGGATTTAGAGATTAAGAAACTCTTT